The T cell receptor (beta chain) under discussion was sequenced for a study of T cells expressing NK-cell markers. 5'RACE template switching with UMIs generated TCR beta cDNA. TCRdb re-called the 5' RACE reads; every CDR3 protein appears as one record, without DNA. The table gives hundreds of thousands of distinct CDR3 sequences; the top ten clones make up 5.2% of it. The germline V gene encodes CDR1 PRHDT and CDR2 FYEKMQ (reference sequence). CDR3 size: 13 residues. The TCR comes from a man aged 18 to 69 in good health. Sequenced material: blood T cells: a sorted CD56 or NKG2C T cell subset, CD4+ or CD8+ T cells, or bulk PBMC T cells (not recorded which). This chain uses TRBV13 with TRBJ1-2; TCRdb's D call of TRBD1 is untestable without DNA. CDR3 loop: CASSLDRTSGYTF. Based on the CDR3 plus reference TRBV13 and TRBJ1-2, the full variable domain is AAGVIQSPRHLIKEKRETATLKCYPIPRHDTVYWYQQGPGQDPQFLISFYEKMQSDKGSIPDRFSAQQFSDYHSELNMSSLELGDSALYFCASSLDRTSGYTFGSGTRLTVV.